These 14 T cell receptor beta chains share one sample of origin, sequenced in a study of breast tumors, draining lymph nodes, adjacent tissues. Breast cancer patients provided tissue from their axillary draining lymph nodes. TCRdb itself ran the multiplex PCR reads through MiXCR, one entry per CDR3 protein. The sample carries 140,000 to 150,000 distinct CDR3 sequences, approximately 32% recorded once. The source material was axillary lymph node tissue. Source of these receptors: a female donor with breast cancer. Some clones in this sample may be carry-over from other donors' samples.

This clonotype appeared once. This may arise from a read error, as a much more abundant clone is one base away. CDR3 nucleotide sequence: TGTGCCAGCAGCTTGGGGGTCCAGGAGGGCTGCACCTTC. Translated, it gives CASSLGVQEGCTF. The chain uses TRBV5-6 and TRBJ1-2, with D uncertain. Germline values: CDR1 SGHDT, CDR2 YYEEEE. The CDR3 sequence is 13 residues long.

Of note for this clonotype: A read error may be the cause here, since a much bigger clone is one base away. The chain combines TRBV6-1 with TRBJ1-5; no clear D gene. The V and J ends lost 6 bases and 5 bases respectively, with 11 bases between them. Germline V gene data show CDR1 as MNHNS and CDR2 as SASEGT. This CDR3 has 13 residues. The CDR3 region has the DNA TGTGCCAGCAGGCTGGGGAAGGATCAGCCCCAGCATTTT. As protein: CASRLGKDQPQHF.

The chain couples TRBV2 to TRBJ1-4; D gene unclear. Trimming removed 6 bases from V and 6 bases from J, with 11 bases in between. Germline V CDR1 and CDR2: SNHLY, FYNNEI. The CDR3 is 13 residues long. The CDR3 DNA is TGTGCCAGCAGATCAGACGGCGATGAAAAACTGTTTTTT. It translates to CASRSDGDEKLFF. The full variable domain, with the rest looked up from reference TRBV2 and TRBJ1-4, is EPEVTQTPSHQVTQMGQEVILRCVPISNHLYFYWYRQILGQKVEFLVSFYNNEISEKSEIFDDQFSVERPDGSNFTLKIRSTKLEDSAMYFCASRSDGDEKLFFGSGTQLSVL.

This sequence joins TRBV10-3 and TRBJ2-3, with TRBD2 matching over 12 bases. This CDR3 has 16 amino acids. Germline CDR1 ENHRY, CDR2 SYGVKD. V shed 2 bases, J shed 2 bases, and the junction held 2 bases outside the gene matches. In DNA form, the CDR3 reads TGTGCCATCAGTGAGGCTAGCGGGGGGGCCACAGATACGCAGTATTTT. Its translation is CAISEASGGATDTQYF.

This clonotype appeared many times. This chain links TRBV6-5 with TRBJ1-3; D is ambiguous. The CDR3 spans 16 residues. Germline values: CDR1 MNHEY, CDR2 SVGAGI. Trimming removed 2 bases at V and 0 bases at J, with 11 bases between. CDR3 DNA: TGTGCCAGCAGTTACGATGGGGTTAACTCTGGAAACACCATATATTTT. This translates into CASSYDGVNSGNTIYF.

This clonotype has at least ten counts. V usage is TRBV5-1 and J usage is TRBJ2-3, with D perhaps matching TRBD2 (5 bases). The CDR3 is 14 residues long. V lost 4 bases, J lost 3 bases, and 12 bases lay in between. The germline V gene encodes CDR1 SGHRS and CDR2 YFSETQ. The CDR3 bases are TGCGCCAGCAGCCAACTAGGTACGACAGATACGCAGTATTTT. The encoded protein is CASSQLGTTDTQYF.

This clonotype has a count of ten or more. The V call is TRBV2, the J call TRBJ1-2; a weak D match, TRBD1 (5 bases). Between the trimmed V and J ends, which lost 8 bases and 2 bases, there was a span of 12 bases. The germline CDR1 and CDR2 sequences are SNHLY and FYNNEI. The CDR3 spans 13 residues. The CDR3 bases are TGTGCCAGCTGGTGGCAGGGAAACTATGGCTACACCTTC. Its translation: CASWWQGNYGYTF.

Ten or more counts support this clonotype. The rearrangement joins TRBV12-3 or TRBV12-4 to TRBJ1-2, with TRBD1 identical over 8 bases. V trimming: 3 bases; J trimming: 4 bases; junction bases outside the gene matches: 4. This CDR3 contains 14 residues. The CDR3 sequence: CASSLGQAFYGYTF. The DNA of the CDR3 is TGTGCCAGCAGTTTGGGACAGGCCTTCTATGGCTACACCTTC.

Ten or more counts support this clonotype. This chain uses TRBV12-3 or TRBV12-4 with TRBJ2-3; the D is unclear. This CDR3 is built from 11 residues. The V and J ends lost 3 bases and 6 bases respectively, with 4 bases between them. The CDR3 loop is CASSFLDTQYF. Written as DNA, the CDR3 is TGTGCCAGCAGTTTTTTGGATACGCAGTATTTT.

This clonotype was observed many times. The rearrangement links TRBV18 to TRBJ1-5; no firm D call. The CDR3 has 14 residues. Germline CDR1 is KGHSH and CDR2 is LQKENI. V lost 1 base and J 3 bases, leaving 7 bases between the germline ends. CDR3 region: CASSPQYLNQPQHF. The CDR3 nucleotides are TGTGCCAGCTCACCACAATATCTCAATCAGCCCCAGCATTTT. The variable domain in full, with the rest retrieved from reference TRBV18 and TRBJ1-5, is NAGVMQNPRHLVRRRGQEARLRCSPMKGHSHVYWYRQLPEEGLKFMVYLQKENIIDESGMPKERFSAEFPKEGPSILRIQQVVRGDSAAYFCASSPQYLNQPQHFGDGTRLSIL.

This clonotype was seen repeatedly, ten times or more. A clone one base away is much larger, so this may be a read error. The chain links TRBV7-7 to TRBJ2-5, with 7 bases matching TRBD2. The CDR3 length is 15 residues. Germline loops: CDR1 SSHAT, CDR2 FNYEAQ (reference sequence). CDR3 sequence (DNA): TGTGCTAGCAGCCTAGGAGGGGCTAGCGGAGAGACCCAGCACTTC. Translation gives CASSLGGASGETQHF.

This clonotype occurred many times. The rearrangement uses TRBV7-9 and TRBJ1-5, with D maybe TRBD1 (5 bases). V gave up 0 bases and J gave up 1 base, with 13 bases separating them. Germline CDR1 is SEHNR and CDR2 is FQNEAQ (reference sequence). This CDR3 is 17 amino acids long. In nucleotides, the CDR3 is TGTGCCAGCAGCTTAGCGATGGGGCTTTCGAGCAATCAGCCCCAGCATTTT. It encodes CASSLAMGLSSNQPQHF.

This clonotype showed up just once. CDR3 nucleotides: TGTGCCAGCAGCGACGGCTCTGGCGGGGGGGGGGGAGAGACCCAGTACTTC. Amino acids: CASSDGSGGGGGETQYF. This chain links TRBV7-9 with TRBJ2-5; 9 nucleotides match TRBD2. Looked up from germline, CDR1 is SEHNR and CDR2 is FQNEAQ (reference sequence). The CDR3 runs to 17 residues. Losses at the gene ends were 5 bases for V and 4 bases for J; bases not matched to a gene: 14.

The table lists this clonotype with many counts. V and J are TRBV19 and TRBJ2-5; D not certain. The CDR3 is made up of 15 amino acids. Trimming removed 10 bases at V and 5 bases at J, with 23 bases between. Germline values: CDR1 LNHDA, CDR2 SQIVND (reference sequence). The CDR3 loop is CATSVGSLPGETQYF. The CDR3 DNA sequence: TGTGCCACCTCGGTAGGATCACTCCCCGGCGAGACCCAGTACTTC.